The entry that follows covers one T cell receptor beta chain sequence. The primer mix had 60 Vbeta and 13 Jbeta primers. Method: immunoSEQ multiplex PCR; TCRdb's copy keeps in-frame clones and lacks some. The sample lists over 30,000 clones, about nine tenths occurring once. This sample was included in a study of cytomegalovirus exposure and HLA in healthy donors. Per the germline V gene, CDR1 is MNHNY and CDR2 is SVGAGI (reference sequence). The germline V and J ends were trimmed by 5 bases and 8 bases, with 13 bases remaining between them. The CDR3 totals 14 residues. This receptor was identified in a woman aged 35 to 49 in good health and CMV-seropositive. The sequencing input was PBMCs. The gene calls are TRBV6-6 and TRBJ1-6; D may be TRBD1 (5 bases). CDR3 amino acids: CASSLQKGDSPLHF. The CDR3 DNA is TGTGCCAGCAGTCTACAAAAAGGGGATTCACCCCTCCACTTT.